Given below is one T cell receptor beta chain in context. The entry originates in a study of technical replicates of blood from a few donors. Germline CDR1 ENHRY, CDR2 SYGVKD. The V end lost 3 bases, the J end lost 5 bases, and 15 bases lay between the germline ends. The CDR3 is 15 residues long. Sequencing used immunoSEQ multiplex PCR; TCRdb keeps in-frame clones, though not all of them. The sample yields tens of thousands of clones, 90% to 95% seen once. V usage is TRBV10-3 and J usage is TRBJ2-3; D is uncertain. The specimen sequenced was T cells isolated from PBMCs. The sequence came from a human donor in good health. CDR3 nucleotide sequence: TGTGCCATCAGTGATAGTGCTTCATCCGAAGATACGCAGTATTTT. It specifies CAISDSASSEDTQYF.